The 20 T cell receptor beta chains below all came from one sample that was sequenced in a study of cytomegalovirus exposure and HLA in healthy donors. The primer mix had 60 Vbeta and 13 Jbeta primers. Some clones are missing from TCRdb's copy, which holds only in-frame ones; the method was immunoSEQ multiplex PCR. The sample has roughly 130,000 clones; less than 85% are singletons. The sequenced sample was PBMCs. The receptors derive from a man aged 40-50 years in good health and CMV-seronegative.

The chain is built from TRBV6-1 and TRBJ1-5, with unresolved D. Germline-derived CDR1 and CDR2 are MNHNS and SASEGT. The CDR3 has 14 residues. Trimming removed 3 bases at V and 7 bases at J, with 13 bases between. As DNA, the CDR3 is TGTGCCAGCAGTGATGTCCAAGGAGGCCAGCCCCAGCATTTT. Translated, it gives CASSDVQGGQPQHF.

This clone was picked up a small number of times. This rearrangement joins TRBV30 to TRBJ1-2, with unresolved D. Germline V gene data show CDR1 as GTSNPN and CDR2 as SVGIG (reference sequence). The CDR3 is 15 residues long. V lost 2 bases to trimming and J lost 4 bases, with 17 bases between them. CDR3 in DNA: TGTGCCTGGAGTTCGAGCCGGTTCGATCCCTATGGCTACACCTTC. It yields the protein CAWSSSRFDPYGYTF.

The chain uses TRBV28 and TRBJ1-2; tentative D call: TRBD1 (5 bases). The germline gives CDR1 MDHEN, CDR2 SYDVKM. Trimming cost V 4 bases and J 8 bases, with 11 bases left between them. The CDR3 runs 12 residues. The CDR3 nucleotides are TGTGCCAGCAGTTCTCCGGGGGGGGGCTACACCTTC. Protein sequence: CASSSPGGGYTF.

V gene TRBV9 combines with J gene TRBJ2-7; 7 positions match TRBD1. The CDR3 length is 15 residues. V was pared by 2 bases and J by 0 bases, with 5 bases of the junction left unmatched. CDR1 and CDR2 from the germline V gene are SGDLS and YYNGEE. The CDR3 nucleotides are TGTGCCAGCAGCGTTACACGGGACAGCTCCTACGAGCAGTACTTC. Its protein product is CASSVTRDSSYEQYF.

This clone was seen a handful of times. The rearrangement joins TRBV28 to TRBJ2-7, with D perhaps TRBD2 (5 bases). Trimming cost V 7 bases and J 3 bases, with 13 bases left between them. Germline assignment: CDR1 MDHEN and CDR2 SYDVKM. The CDR3 covers 13 residues. The CDR3 DNA reads TGTGCCAGCACGCTGGGAGTAGGCTACGAGCAGTACTTC. Translated: CASTLGVGYEQYF.

The chain combines TRBV19 with TRBJ1-5; no reliable D call. V lost 8 bases to trimming and J lost 0 bases, with 23 bases between them. The CDR3 is made up of 18 amino acids. Looked up from germline, CDR1 is LNHDA and CDR2 is SQIVND (reference sequence). The CDR3 protein is CASSVPSLYADSNQPQHF. The CDR3 DNA sequence: TGTGCCAGTTCCGTTCCGTCCCTCTACGCCGATAGCAATCAGCCCCAGCATTTT.

The rearrangement joins TRBV27 to TRBJ1-5; 8 bases align to TRBD1. The CDR3 spans 13 residues. Germline loops: CDR1 MNHEY, CDR2 SMNVEV (reference sequence). Germline trimming cut 6 bases from V and 3 bases from J; bases unmatched to any gene: 1. Here the CDR3 reads CASRQGVNQPQHF. In DNA form, the CDR3 reads TGTGCCAGCAGACAGGGGGTCAATCAGCCCCAGCATTTT.

In this sample, this clone turned up a few times. The gene calls are TRBV5-4 and TRBJ1-4; the D gene is possibly TRBD1 (5 bases). V was pared by 0 bases and J by 7 bases, with 10 bases between. The CDR3 runs 14 residues. Germline CDR1 and CDR2: SGHNT and YYREEE (reference sequence). The CDR3 spells CASSLDRITEKLFF. The DNA of the CDR3 is TGTGCCAGCAGCTTGGACAGGATTACTGAAAAACTGTTTTTT.

The chain has TRBV28 and TRBJ1-5, with no clear D. The ends were cut back, 5 bases at V and 3 bases at J, with 5 bases in the middle. Germline assignment: CDR1 MDHEN and CDR2 SYDVKM. The CDR3 is 12 residues long. This CDR3 is CASSPSNQPQHF. The DNA of the CDR3 is TGTGCCAGCAGTCCATCCAATCAGCCCCAGCATTTT.

J is TRBJ1-1 and V is TRBV6-5; TRBD1 is a possible D gene (5 bases). The germline V gene has CDR1 MNHEY and CDR2 SVGAGI. The CDR3 spans 15 residues. Trimming cost V 8 bases and J 1 base, with 17 bases left between them. In DNA, the CDR3 is TGTGCCAGCTCGGACACTCACAAGGGGAACACTGAAGCTTTCTTT. Translating gives CASSDTHKGNTEAFF.

This clone appeared a single time. J is TRBJ2-2 and V is TRBV5-4; D is uncertain. Germline-derived CDR1 and CDR2 are SGHNT and YYREEE (reference sequence). CDR3 length: 11 residues. Deletions cut 3 bases from V and 7 bases from J, with 4 bases between. Here the CDR3 DNA reads TGTGCCAGCAGCTCCTTCGGGGAGCTGTTTTTT. It specifies CASSSFGELFF.

This clone was detected only once. This chain joins TRBV19 and TRBJ1-5, with TRBD1 identical over 9 bases. This CDR3 has 15 amino acids. V lost 8 bases, J lost 0 bases, and 5 bases stayed unmatched. Germline V gene data show CDR1 as LNHDA and CDR2 as SQIVND (reference sequence). CDR3 residues: CASSDRGYSNQPQHF. The CDR3 nucleotides are TGTGCCAGTTCGGACAGGGGCTATAGCAATCAGCCCCAGCATTTT. The variable domain in full, with the rest retrieved from reference TRBV19 and TRBJ1-5, is DGGITQSPKYLFRKEGQNVTLSCEQNLNHDAMYWYRQDPGQGLRLIYYSQIVNDFQKGDIAEGYSVSREKKESFPLTVTSAQKNPTAFYLCASSDRGYSNQPQHFGDGTRLSIL.

The chain is built from TRBV28 and TRBJ2-5; TRBD2 aligns across 7 bases. V lost 6 bases to trimming and J lost 3 bases; unmatched junction nucleotides: 16. The germline CDR1 and CDR2 sequences are MDHEN and SYDVKM. This CDR3 comprises 17 residues. The CDR3 loop reads CASSAPGGASGKETQYF. The CDR3 DNA reads as TGTGCCAGCAGCGCCCCAGGTGGGGCTAGCGGTAAAGAGACCCAGTACTTC.

The rearrangement uses TRBV28 and TRBJ1-4; 9 bases line up with TRBD1. Germline CDR1 and CDR2: MDHEN and SYDVKM. The CDR3 length is 18 residues. V was pared by 10 bases and J by 3 bases, with 18 bases of the junction left unmatched. The chain's CDR3 is CATASGTGSGYANEKLFF. The CDR3, as DNA: TGTGCCACCGCATCCGGGACAGGGTCGGGGTATGCTAATGAAAAACTGTTTTTT.

The gene calls are TRBV10-3 and TRBJ1-3; no reliable D call. V lost 6 bases, J lost 0 bases, and 9 bases lay in between. The CDR3 length is 14 residues. Germline CDR1 is ENHRY and CDR2 is SYGVKD. DNA for the CDR3: TGTGCCATCAGCGCAGGCCTCTCTGGAAACACCATATATTTT. Its protein is CAISAGLSGNTIYF.

The J gene is TRBJ1-2, the V gene TRBV28; 10 bases fit TRBD1. The CDR3 is 15 residues long. J was trimmed by 7 bases and V by 1 base; bases with no gene match: 6. Germline V gene lookup returns CDR1 MDHEN and CDR2 SYDVKM. Here the CDR3 reads CASSLSDRGPGGYTF. The CDR3 coding sequence is TGTGCCAGCAGTTTATCTGACAGGGGGCCGGGTGGCTACACCTTC.

The J gene is TRBJ1-4, the V gene TRBV5-4; 8 bases agree with TRBD1. V lost 3 bases to trimming and J lost 8 bases; unmatched junction nucleotides: 9. Per the germline V gene, CDR1 is SGHNT and CDR2 is YYREEE (reference sequence). This CDR3 has 15 amino acids. CDR3 amino acids: CASSYRQGSGEKLFF. DNA for the CDR3: TGTGCCAGCAGCTACAGACAGGGGTCTGGGGAAAAACTGTTTTTT.

The CDR3, as DNA: TGTGCCAGCAGTGTAGGGCAGGGCTATGGCTACACCTTC. Translated: CASSVGQGYGYTF. V and J are TRBV2 and TRBJ1-2; D perhaps matches TRBD1 (5 bases). The CDR3 is made up of 13 amino acids. The ends were cut back, 4 bases at V and 4 bases at J, with 10 bases in the middle. Germline V lookup: CDR1 SNHLY, CDR2 FYNNEI.

This clone appeared a few times. The chain combines TRBV28 with TRBJ1-5; D perhaps matches TRBD1 (5 bases). The CDR3 has 13 amino acids. Between the trimmed V and J ends, which lost 5 bases and 4 bases, there was a span of 9 bases. The germline V gene has CDR1 MDHEN and CDR2 SYDVKM. This CDR3 is CASSPGLNQPQHF. As DNA, the CDR3 is TGTGCCAGCAGTCCGGGACTTAATCAGCCCCAGCATTTT.

V is TRBV7-2 and J is TRBJ1-2; 8 bases are a match to TRBD1. Per germline, CDR1 SGHTA and CDR2 FQGNSA. The junction had 4 bases not matched to a gene; V was cut back by 2 bases and J by 8 bases. The CDR3 length is 13 residues. CDR3 sequence reads: CASSLQGASGYTF. The CDR3 bases are TGTGCCAGCAGCTTACAGGGGGCGTCAGGCTACACCTTC.